The 25 T cell receptor beta chains presented below share a single source sample, sequenced in a study of blood T cell repertoires in COVID-19 (dated by TCRdb to about 2020). Libraries came from the immunoSEQ multiplex PCR assay. TCRdb obtained this table from immuneACCESS and retained in-frame rearrangements with V and J assigned. These tables miss some clones; where compared with another copy, unresolved V genes account for less than half of the shortfall, and the remainder is unexplained. For this sample there are more than 200,000 clones; 75% to 90% appear just once. Over 7% of the sample is held by the ten biggest clonotypes. The source material was peripheral blood. Source of these receptors: a woman of 80 years or more with COVID-19, enrolled during active disease.

This clone appeared once. The genes are TRBV5-4 and TRBJ1-1; D uncertain. This CDR3 spans 14 amino acids. V lost 4 bases and J lost 5, with 15 bases in between. Looked up from germline, CDR1 is SGHNT and CDR2 is YYREEE (reference sequence). CDR3 sequence (DNA): TGTGCCAGCAGCCAAATGGGAGGGATTACTGAAGCTTTCTTT. It is translated as CASSQMGGITEAFF.

The chain combines TRBV4-2 with TRBJ2-2; the D gene is possibly TRBD1 (6 bases). CDR1 LGHNA and CDR2 YNFKEQ come from the germline V gene. The CDR3 is made up of 16 amino acids. The ends were cut back, 0 bases at V and 2 bases at J, with 10 bases in the middle. CDR3 sequence reads: CASSQETGHNTGELFF. The DNA of the CDR3 is TGTGCCAGCAGCCAAGAAACGGGACACAACACCGGGGAGCTGTTTTTT.

The V gene is TRBV15, the J gene TRBJ1-6; D is unresolved. CDR3 size: 18 residues. V was cut by 3 bases and J by 2 bases, with 17 bases left in between. In germline, CDR1 is LNHNV, CDR2 YYDKDF (reference sequence). In DNA, the CDR3 is TGTGCCACCAGCAGGAGGGCAGGCTATGGGCCCTATAATTCACCCCTCCACTTT. Protein product: CATSRRAGYGPYNSPLHF.

The chain links TRBV9 to TRBJ1-1; 10 bases line up with TRBD1. CDR1 is SGDLS and CDR2 is YYNGEE in the germline V gene. This CDR3 contains 15 residues. Trimming cost V 2 bases and J 4 bases; bases outside gene matches: 5. The DNA for the CDR3 is TGTGCCAGCAGCGTCGTGACAGGGGGCGTCACTGAAGCTTTCTTT. Translation gives CASSVVTGGVTEAFF.

The V and J genes are TRBV7-2 and TRBJ2-1; 7 bases match TRBD2. Germline assignment: CDR1 SGHTA and CDR2 FQGNSA. The CDR3 is 11 amino acids. J gave up 12 bases and V 1 base, and 0 bases lay outside the gene matches. The CDR3 DNA sequence: TGTGCCAGCAGCTTAGGGGGGGGGCAGTTCTTC. Translated, it gives CASSLGGGQFF.

The chain joins TRBV28 to TRBJ2-1, with a weak D call TRBD2 (5 bases). Germline CDR1 MDHEN, CDR2 SYDVKM. The CDR3 extends over 11 amino acids. V was shortened by 7 bases and J by 4 bases, with 5 bases between the two germline ends. CDR3 in amino acids: CASTGYNEQFF. In nucleotides, the CDR3 is TGTGCCAGCACGGGGTACAATGAGCAGTTCTTC.

The rearrangement links TRBV6-5 to TRBJ2-1; D not certain. The CDR3 has 14 amino acids. CDR1 MNHEY and CDR2 SVGAGI come from the germline V gene. Trimming left V 2 bases short and J 5 bases short, with 10 bases between. The CDR3 nucleotides read TGTGCCAGCAGTTACATACAGAAAAACAATGAGCAGTTCTTC. Amino acids: CASSYIQKNNEQFF.

The genes are TRBV7-9 and TRBJ2-2; 9 nucleotides align to TRBD2. Per the germline V gene, CDR1 is SEHNR and CDR2 is FQNEAQ (reference sequence). Trimming took 5 bases from V and 2 from J; bases not matched to a gene: 3. CDR3 size: 15 residues. The CDR3 sequence is CASSRLAGNTGELFF. CDR3 nucleotides: TGTGCCAGCAGCCGCCTAGCGGGAAACACCGGGGAGCTGTTTTTT.

The chain uses TRBV28 and TRBJ1-1, with D possibly being TRBD1 (6 bases). The V gene's germline CDR1 is MDHEN and CDR2 SYDVKM. The germline V and J ends were trimmed by 8 bases and 7 bases, with 11 bases remaining between them. The CDR3 runs 11 residues. The CDR3 here is CASHRQVEAFF. The CDR3 DNA reads as TGTGCCAGCCACAGACAGGTTGAAGCTTTCTTT. Full variable domain (remainder filled in from reference TRBV28 and TRBJ1-1): DVKVTQSSRYLVKRTGEKVFLECVQDMDHENMFWYRQDPGLGLRLIYFSYDVKMKEKGDIPEGYSVSREKKERFSLILESASTNQTSMYLCASHRQVEAFFGQGTRLTVV.

The chain carries TRBV4-1 and TRBJ2-1; D perhaps matches TRBD1 (6 bases). Germline values: CDR1 MGHRA, CDR2 YSYEKL. This CDR3 comprises 16 residues. V lost 5 bases to trimming and J lost 0 bases, with 14 bases between them. The CDR3, as DNA: TGCGCCAGCAGCGTACAACAGGGAGTCTCCTACAATGAGCAGTTCTTC. Amino acids: CASSVQQGVSYNEQFF.

The chain has TRBV28 and TRBJ1-4, with 7 bases identical to TRBD1. Looked up from germline, CDR1 is MDHEN and CDR2 is SYDVKM. The CDR3 consists of 16 residues. J gave up 8 bases and V 3 bases, and 12 bases lay outside the gene matches. CDR3 nucleotide sequence: TGTGCCAGCAGTTTTGGAGGGGGCGCTAGGGGAGAAAAACTGTTTTTT. Translating it yields CASSFGGGARGEKLFF.

This sequence joins TRBV2 and TRBJ1-6, with D hard to call. Per germline, CDR1 SNHLY and CDR2 FYNNEI. V was shortened by 4 bases and J by 5 bases, with 6 bases between the two germline ends. The CDR3 loop spans 13 amino acids. CDR3 amino acids: CASSGTDNSPLHF. The CDR3 DNA follows: TGTGCCAGCAGTGGGACTGATAATTCACCCCTCCACTTT.

This clone was counted a few times. The chain links TRBV18 to TRBJ1-1; the D gene is possibly TRBD1 (6 bases). CDR1 is KGHSH, CDR2 LQKENI, per germline. The CDR3 is 16 residues long. The V gene lost 6 bases and the J gene lost 0 bases, with 17 bases spanning the gap. The CDR3 coding sequence is TGTGCCAGCTCCCTCCTCGGGGGGCGGGTGAACACTGAAGCTTTCTTT. It specifies CASSLLGGRVNTEAFF.

CDR3 nucleotides: TGCAGCGTTCGACTCTCAGGGACTGTCTACGAGCAGTACTTC. Protein: CSVRLSGTVYEQYF. This chain joins TRBV29-1 and TRBJ2-7; D possibly corresponds to TRBD2 (6 bases). CDR3 length: 14 amino acids. The germline V and J ends were trimmed by 5 bases and 3 bases, with 17 bases remaining between them. CDR1 is SQVTM, CDR2 ANQGSEA, per germline.

To note about this clone: The sample contains more than one DNA sequence encoding this CDR3. The J gene is TRBJ2-3, the V gene TRBV6-5, with 8 bases aligning to TRBD1. Trimming at V came to 6 bases and at J to 1 base, leaving 0 bases not matched to a gene. This CDR3 comprises 13 residues. From germline, CDR1 is MNHEY and CDR2 SVGAGI. CDR3 nucleotides: TGTGCCAGCAGGGACAGGGGCACAGATACGCAGTATTTT. It codes for CASRDRGTDTQYF.

The genes are TRBV7-2 and TRBJ2-7, with 11 positions matching TRBD2. Germline CDR1 and CDR2: SGHTA and FQGNSA. The CDR3 is 16 amino acids. The V segment lost 0 bases and the J segment 2 bases; nucleotides outside the gene matches: 3. For the CDR3, the DNA is TGTGCCAGCAGCTTAGCCCTACTAGCGGGAGCCTACGAGCAGTACTTC. Translated: CASSLALLAGAYEQYF.

This chain uses TRBV6-6 with TRBJ2-5; D ambiguous. CDR1 is MNHNY and CDR2 is SVGAGI in the germline V gene (reference sequence). With 7 bases removed from V and 2 bases from J, the gap between germline ends came to 17 bases. There are 15 residues in the CDR3. The CDR3 is CASTEVGGPQETQYF. The CDR3 nucleotides are TGTGCCAGCACCGAGGTCGGCGGCCCTCAAGAGACCCAGTACTTC.

J is TRBJ1-4 and V is TRBV15; weak D call: TRBD1 (6 bases). Germline V lookup: CDR1 LNHNV, CDR2 YYDKDF (reference sequence). The CDR3 loop spans 15 amino acids. V gave up 1 base and J gave up 4 bases, with 10 bases separating them. This CDR3 is CATSRVTGYNEKLFF. DNA of the CDR3: TGTGCCACCAGCAGAGTGACAGGATATAATGAAAAACTGTTTTTT.

The gene calls are TRBV4-1 and TRBJ2-4; 9 bases align to TRBD2. This CDR3 is 13 amino acids long. The germline V gene has CDR1 MGHRA and CDR2 YSYEKL. The ends lost 4 bases at V and 16 bases at J; junction bases unmatched: 11. The CDR3 loop reads CASSRSDAGGVYF. In DNA, the CDR3 is TGCGCCAGCAGCCGGTCAGATGCGGGGGGGGTCTACTTC.

This clone has just a few counts. This sequence joins TRBV5-4 and TRBJ1-1, with TRBD1 matching 8 bases. This CDR3 is built from 16 residues. Trimming at V came to 4 bases and at J to 5 bases, leaving 13 bases not matched to a gene. The germline V gene has CDR1 SGHNT and CDR2 YYREEE (reference sequence). The chain's CDR3 is CASSPTGGGRGTEAFF. CDR3 DNA sequence: TGTGCCAGCAGCCCCACAGGGGGGGGCCGAGGGACTGAAGCTTTCTTT.

The chain is built from TRBV4-1 and TRBJ1-4; the D is unclear. Trimming took off 2 bases at V and 4 bases at J, with 11 bases between the two ends. CDR1 and CDR2 (germline): MGHRA, YSYEKL. The CDR3 spans 15 residues. The CDR3: CASSQPPEFNEKLFF. The CDR3 DNA sequence: TGCGCCAGCAGCCAACCCCCGGAGTTTAATGAAAAACTGTTTTTT.

This chain uses TRBV5-1 with TRBJ1-1; D remains ambiguous. Germline CDR1 SGHRS, CDR2 YFSETQ. Between the trimmed V and J ends, which lost 4 bases and 2 bases, there was a span of 15 bases. The CDR3 length is 15 residues. This CDR3 is CASSRTKSYNTEAFF. For the CDR3, the DNA is TGCGCCAGCAGCCGAACTAAATCATATAACACTGAAGCTTTCTTT.

The V call is TRBV10-3, the J call TRBJ2-1; tentatively, D is TRBD2 (6 bases). The V gene lost 11 bases and the J gene lost 8 bases, with 16 bases spanning the gap. The V gene's germline CDR1 is ENHRY and CDR2 SYGVKD. The CDR3 totals 12 residues. CDR3 region: CASRASGDEQFF. Written as DNA, the CDR3 is TGTGCCTCCCGGGCCTCGGGGGATGAGCAGTTCTTC.

The chain links TRBV5-1 to TRBJ1-4; D uncertain. V shed 0 bases and J shed 5 bases, with 11 bases lying between them. This CDR3 has 15 residues. The germline V gene has CDR1 SGHRS and CDR2 YFSETQ. The CDR3 loop reads CASSLGERKNEKLFF. The CDR3 DNA follows: TGCGCCAGCAGCTTGGGAGAGAGGAAGAATGAAAAACTGTTTTTT.

J is TRBJ1-2 and V is TRBV15; 12 nucleotides align to TRBD1. CDR1 and CDR2 from the germline V gene are LNHNV and YYDKDF (reference sequence). Trimming cost V 0 bases and J 8 bases; bases outside gene matches: 7. CDR3 length: 16 residues. DNA for the CDR3: TGTGCCACCAGCAGAGATTACCGGGACAGGGGGCAAGGCTACACCTTC. Its translation is CATSRDYRDRGQGYTF.